These 21 T cell receptor beta chains share one sample of origin, sequenced in a study of T cells expressing NK-cell markers. One entry per CDR3 protein, without DNA, is what TCRdb gives after re-calling the 5' RACE reads. Its listing shows about 170,000 distinct CDR3 sequences. Sequenced sample: blood T cells: a sorted CD56 or NKG2C T cell subset, CD4+ or CD8+ T cells, or bulk PBMC T cells (not recorded which). The receptors were gathered from a man between 18 and 69 years old in good health.

V is TRBV12-3 or TRBV12-4 and J is TRBJ2-3; TCRdb selects TRBD2, and the lack of DNA leaves this call unchecked. The CDR3 covers 15 residues. CDR3 sequence reads: CASGRRRGGVDTQYF.

The chain carries TRBV24-1 and TRBJ1-5. This CDR3 has 12 residues. Germline assignment: CDR1 KGHDR and CDR2 SFDVKD. The chain's CDR3 is CATSDLGQPQHF.

The chain recombines TRBV7-9 with TRBJ2-7. CDR1 is SEHNR, CDR2 FQNEAQ, per germline (reference sequence). This CDR3 spans 13 amino acids. The CDR3 reads CASSHPDTYEQYF.

J is TRBJ2-1 and V is TRBV11-2; there is no DNA to check the TCRdb D call of TRBD2. This CDR3 contains 17 residues. Germline V gene sequence: CDR1 SGHAT, CDR2 FQNNGV. CDR3 protein: CASSLDPLTQFGNEQFF.

The gene calls are TRBV2 and TRBJ1-1; TCRdb proposes TRBD1, but this gene call is untestable without DNA. CDR1 is SNHLY and CDR2 is FYNNEI in the germline V gene. This CDR3 contains 13 residues. The CDR3: CASRKTGATEAFF.

The chain uses TRBV12-3 or TRBV12-4 and TRBJ2-3; the D gene TCRdb calls, TRBD1, cannot be checked with no DNA. CDR3 size: 16 residues. The CDR3 here is CASSFGQGWGTDTQYF.

Here the CDR3 reads CASGGDQETQYF. This rearrangement joins TRBV7-9 to TRBJ2-5. The CDR3 runs to 12 residues. Germline-derived CDR1 and CDR2 are SEHNR and FQNEAQ (reference sequence).

The CDR3 spells CASRDLDNEQFF. The chain uses TRBV7-6 and TRBJ2-1. The CDR3 totals 12 residues. Looked up from germline, CDR1 is SGHVS and CDR2 is FNYEAQ.

The V gene is TRBV5-6, the J gene TRBJ2-1; with no DNA, the TCRdb D assignment of TRBD2 cannot be verified. Looked up from germline, CDR1 is SGHDT and CDR2 is YYEEEE. This CDR3 is 15 amino acids long. The CDR3: CASSGTSGDYNEQFF.

The chain employs TRBV15 and TRBJ1-5; TCRdb reports TRBD1, a call that lacks DNA to check it against. The CDR3 is made up of 13 amino acids. Germline V gives CDR1 LNHNV, CDR2 YYDKDF (reference sequence). The CDR3 spells CATSPHWGQPQHF.

The CDR3 sequence is CASSSGDRVDRGYTF. This rearrangement joins TRBV7-9 to TRBJ1-2; TCRdb's assignment of TRBD1 cannot be checked, as there is no DNA. Germline assignment: CDR1 SEHNR and CDR2 FQNEAQ (reference sequence). This CDR3 region has 15 residues.

The chain combines TRBV15 with TRBJ1-2; lacking DNA, the TRBD1 call made by TCRdb goes unchecked. The germline V gene has CDR1 LNHNV and CDR2 YYDKDF (reference sequence). The CDR3 runs to 15 residues. CDR3: CATSRELQGDYGYTF.

This chain connects TRBV24-1 to TRBJ2-7; TCRdb proposes TRBD1, but this gene call is untestable without DNA. This CDR3 is built from 15 residues. The germline V gene encodes CDR1 KGHDR and CDR2 SFDVKD. This CDR3 reads CATSGRGTVSYEQYF.

The V call is TRBV20-1, the J call TRBJ2-5; TCRdb calls TRBD1, which cannot be checked without DNA. Germline CDR1 is DFQATT and CDR2 is SNEGSKA (reference sequence). CDR3 length: 11 amino acids. CDR3: CSAPGEETQYF.

CDR3 amino acids: CASSLSLSNTEAFF. The chain employs TRBV12-3 or TRBV12-4 and TRBJ1-1. The CDR3 is made up of 14 amino acids.

The chain recombines TRBV7-9 with TRBJ1-1. CDR1 and CDR2 from the germline V gene are SEHNR and FQNEAQ (reference sequence). The CDR3 contains 15 residues. The CDR3 spells CASSLGTAGNTEAFF.

The chain has TRBV5-1 and TRBJ2-2; the D call of TRBD1 rests on TCRdb alone, since no DNA is present to check it. The CDR3 consists of 16 residues. Germline CDR1 is SGHRS and CDR2 is YFSETQ. The CDR3 region is CASSWSGTGGTGELFF.

The chain employs TRBV7-2 and TRBJ2-3; TCRdb outputs TRBD1, but without DNA this stays unchecked. CDR1 is SGHTA, CDR2 FQGNSA, per germline. The CDR3 covers 16 residues. The CDR3 spells CASSLAPGGAGDTQYF.

The J gene is TRBJ2-2, the V gene TRBV18. Germline V gene sequence: CDR1 KGHSH, CDR2 LQKENI. This CDR3 contains 15 residues. The CDR3 reads CASSPVRENTGELFF.

V is TRBV25-1 and J is TRBJ1-1; the TRBD1 assignment by TCRdb is unverifiable without DNA. CDR1 and CDR2 from the germline V gene are MGHDK and SYGVNS. The CDR3 runs 12 residues. The CDR3 spells CASSTGVAEAFF.

The chain couples TRBV7-9 to TRBJ2-3; TCRdb designates TRBD2, a call that cannot be tested without DNA. Germline V gene data show CDR1 as SEHNR and CDR2 as FQNEAQ (reference sequence). This CDR3 is 14 amino acids long. The CDR3: CASSPRTSGGVAYF.